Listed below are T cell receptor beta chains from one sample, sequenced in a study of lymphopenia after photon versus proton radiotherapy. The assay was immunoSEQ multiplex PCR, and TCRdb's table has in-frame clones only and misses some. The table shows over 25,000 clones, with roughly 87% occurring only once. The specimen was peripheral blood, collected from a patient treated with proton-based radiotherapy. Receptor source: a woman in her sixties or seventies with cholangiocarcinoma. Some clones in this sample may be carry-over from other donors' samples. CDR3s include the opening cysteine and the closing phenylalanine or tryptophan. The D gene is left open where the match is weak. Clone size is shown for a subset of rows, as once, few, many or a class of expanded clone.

CASSQQGAVTEAFF,TGTGCCAGCAGCCAACAGGGGGCGGTCACTGAAGCTTTCTTT,TRBV2,medium-sized,TRBJ1-1,TRBD1
CASSLTGNTEAFF,TGTGCCAGCAGCCTGACAGGGAACACTGAAGCTTTCTTT,TRBV7-9,-,TRBJ1-1,-
CASNEREGFTGELFF,TGTGCCAGCAACGAGCGGGAAGGATTCACCGGGGAGCTGTTTTTT,TRBV6-6,once,TRBJ2-2,TRBD2
CATSSGQGTNTEAFF,TGTGCCACCAGCAGCGGACAGGGGACCAACACTGAAGCTTTCTTT,TRBV15,-,TRBJ1-1,TRBD1
CASKQSTDTQYF,TGTGCCAGCAAACAGAGCACAGATACGCAGTATTTT,TRBV2,-,TRBJ2-3,-
CASSLDLSGAVSGEQFF,TGCGCCAGCAGCTTGGATTTGAGCGGGGCCGTGAGTGGTGAGCAGTTCTTC,TRBV5-1,-,TRBJ2-1,TRBD2
CASNDRGGTDTQYF,TGTGCCAGCAACGACAGGGGGGGGACAGATACGCAGTATTTT,TRBV6-5,-,TRBJ2-3,TRBD1
CASSLGGSYLANEQFF,TGTGCCAGCAGTCTCGGGGGGTCTTACCTTGCCAATGAGCAGTTCTTC,TRBV5-4,-,TRBJ2-1,TRBD2
CASGLQGADTEAFF,TGTGCTAGTGGTTTACAGGGGGCTGACACTGAAGCTTTCTTT,TRBV12-5,-,TRBJ1-1,TRBD1
CASSPPSTDTQYF,TGTGCCAGCTCACCTCCCAGCACAGATACGCAGTATTTT,TRBV18,-,TRBJ2-3,-
CASSPPSGYEQYF,TGTGCCAGCTCACCACCGTCTGGGTACGAGCAGTACTTC,TRBV18,-,TRBJ2-7,-
CASSSGQGTDTQYF,TGTGCCAGCAGCTCCGGACAGGGCACAGATACGCAGTATTTT,TRBV7-3,-,TRBJ2-3,TRBD1
CASSTRTGGSTDTQYF,TGTGCCAGCAGCACGCGGACAGGGGGAAGCACAGATACGCAGTATTTT,TRBV7-2,-,TRBJ2-3,TRBD1
CASSAGAWGAYNEQFF,TGTGCCAGCAGTGCCGGGGCGTGGGGAGCCTACAATGAGCAGTTCTTC,TRBV7-8,once,TRBJ2-1,-
CASSFVPYEQYF,TGTGCCAGCAGCTTTGTTCCCTACGAGCAGTACTTC,TRBV7-6,once,TRBJ2-7,-
CASSYSDRGYGYTF,TGTGCCAGCAGTTACTCGGACAGGGGCTATGGCTACACCTTC,TRBV6-5,-,TRBJ1-2,TRBD1
CASSLRSSGTSYNEQFF,TGTGCCAGCAGTTTAAGGTCTAGCGGAACCTCCTACAATGAGCAGTTCTTC,TRBV27,-,TRBJ2-1,TRBD2
CASSTVSGGMGNTIYF,TGTGCCAGTAGTACCGTCTCGGGGGGAATGGGAAACACCATATATTTT,TRBV19,-,TRBJ1-3,-
CASSSRGGGYTF,TGTGCCAGCAGTTCCAGGGGCGGCGGCTACACCTTC,TRBV2,-,TRBJ1-2,-
CASSPGQGYGYTF,TGCGCCAGCAGCCCGGGACAGGGCTATGGCTACACCTTC,TRBV4-3,-,TRBJ1-2,TRBD1
CASSQDLISAPYEQYF,TGTGCCAGCAGCCAAGACTTAATATCGGCCCCCTACGAGCAGTACTTC,TRBV14,-,TRBJ2-7,-
CASSVGGSSNQPQHF,TGTGCCAGCAGCGTAGGAGGATCTAGCAATCAGCCCCAGCATTTT,TRBV9,-,TRBJ1-5,-
CASSPQIGLNSPLHF,TGTGCCAGCAGTCCGCAAATCGGGCTAAATTCACCCCTCCACTTT,TRBV28,-,TRBJ1-6,-
CASRTYWSQPQHF,TGTGCCAGCAGAACCTACTGGAGTCAGCCCCAGCATTTT,TRBV2,-,TRBJ1-5,-
CASSRQATGELFF,TGCGCCAGCAGCCGACAGGCAACCGGGGAGCTGTTTTTT,TRBV5-1,-,TRBJ2-2,-
CTSSARPTGTTYEQYF,TGCACCAGCAGCGCGCGACCGACAGGAACCACCTACGAGCAGTACTTC,TRBV1,-,TRBJ2-7,-
CASRDTGGSPLHF,TGCGCCAGCAGGGACACGGGAGGATCACCCCTCCACTTT,TRBV5-1,-,TRBJ1-6,-
CASSPPGLAGTQYF,TGTGCCAGCTCACCCCCGGGACTCGCGGGGACCCAGTACTTC,TRBV18,-,TRBJ2-5,-
CASSASPHNEQFF,TGTGCCAGCAGCGCCTCTCCACACAATGAGCAGTTCTTC,TRBV6-1,-,TRBJ2-1,-
CASSETSPSYNEQFF,TGCGCCAGCAGTGAAACTAGTCCCTCCTACAATGAGCAGTTCTTC,TRBV10-2,once,TRBJ2-1,-
CASSVFSAIQETQYF,TGTGCCAGCAGCGTATTTTCCGCGATCCAAGAGACCCAGTACTTC,TRBV9,-,TRBJ2-5,-
CSVMDLPTQFF,TGCAGCGTTATGGACCTCCCGACCCAGTTCTTC,TRBV29-1,once,TRBJ2-1,-
CANKNQGAQEQYF,TGTGCCAACAAAAACCAGGGGGCCCAAGAGCAGTACTTC,TRBV27,few,TRBJ2-7,TRBD1
CASRGAGGPSEQYF,TGTGCCAGTAGGGGTGCGGGAGGGCCGAGTGAGCAGTACTTC,TRBV19,-,TRBJ2-7,TRBD2
CASSFQQGAGETQYF,TGTGCCAGCAGCTTCCAACAGGGGGCGGGAGAGACCCAGTACTTC,TRBV5-5,-,TRBJ2-5,TRBD1
CASSPYSANTEAFF,TGTGCCAGCAGTCCCTACAGCGCGAACACTGAAGCTTTCTTT,TRBV27,-,TRBJ1-1,-
CASSFPGKETQYF,TGTGCCAGCAGCTTTCCTGGGAAAGAGACCCAGTACTTC,TRBV5-5,-,TRBJ2-5,-
CASSTRGFDSPLHF,TGCGCCAGCAGCACCAGGGGTTTCGATTCACCCCTCCACTTT,TRBV5-1,-,TRBJ1-6,-
CASSPTGLDDEQFF,TGTGCCAGCTCACCTACGGGACTAGACGATGAGCAGTTCTTC,TRBV18,-,TRBJ2-1,TRBD2
CASSVDPYLAGENNEQFF,TGTGCCAGCAGCGTAGATCCCTACCTAGCGGGAGAGAACAATGAGCAGTTCTTC,TRBV9,-,TRBJ2-1,TRBD2
CASSSRTSGSYNEQFF,TGTGCCAGCAGCTCCCGGACTAGCGGCTCTTACAATGAGCAGTTCTTC,TRBV11-3,-,TRBJ2-1,TRBD2
CASGLVQDGLPATETQYF,TGTGCTAGTGGCTTGGTACAGGATGGGCTTCCCGCTACCGAGACCCAGTACTTC,TRBV12-5,-,TRBJ2-5,-
CSSSAGDNYGYTF,TGCAGCAGTTCGGCCGGCGATAACTATGGCTACACCTTC,TRBV29-1,-,TRBJ1-2,-
CASRLAPSYEQYF,TGTGCCAGCAGACTAGCTCCCTCCTACGAGCAGTACTTC,TRBV6-1,once,TRBJ2-7,-
CASSSVPAYDMNTEAFF,TGTGCCAGTAGTTCGGTACCGGCGTATGATATGAACACTGAAGCTTTCTTT,TRBV19,-,TRBJ1-1,-
CASSVEGVNTEAFF,TGTGCCAGCAGCGTAGAGGGGGTGAACACTGAAGCTTTCTTT,TRBV9,-,TRBJ1-1,-
CASSQTGYTDTQYF,TGTGCCAGCAGCCAGACAGGATACACAGATACGCAGTATTTT,TRBV11-2,-,TRBJ2-3,-
CASSISGSSYNEQFF,TGTGCCAGCTCAATTAGCGGGAGCTCCTACAATGAGCAGTTCTTC,TRBV18,-,TRBJ2-1,TRBD2